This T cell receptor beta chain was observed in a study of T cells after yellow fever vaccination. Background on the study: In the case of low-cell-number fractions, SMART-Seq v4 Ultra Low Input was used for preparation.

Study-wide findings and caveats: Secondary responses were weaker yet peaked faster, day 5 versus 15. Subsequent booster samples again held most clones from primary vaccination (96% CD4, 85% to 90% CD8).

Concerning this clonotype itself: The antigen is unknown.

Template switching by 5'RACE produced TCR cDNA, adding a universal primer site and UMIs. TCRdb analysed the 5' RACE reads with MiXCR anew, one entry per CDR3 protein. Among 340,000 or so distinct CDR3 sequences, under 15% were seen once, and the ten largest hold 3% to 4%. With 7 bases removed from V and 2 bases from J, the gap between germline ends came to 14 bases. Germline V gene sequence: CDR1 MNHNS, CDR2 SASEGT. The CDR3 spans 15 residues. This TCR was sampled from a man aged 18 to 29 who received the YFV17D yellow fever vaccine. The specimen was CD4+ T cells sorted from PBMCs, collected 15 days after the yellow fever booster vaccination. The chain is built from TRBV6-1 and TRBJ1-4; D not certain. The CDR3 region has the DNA TGTGCCAGCACGAGGCGAAGCTCCACTAATGAAAAACTGTTTTTT. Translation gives CASTRRSSTNEKLFF.